A selection of T cell receptor beta chains follows, all from one sample in a study of cytomegalovirus exposure and HLA in healthy donors. Only in-frame clones appear in the TCRdb table, and some are missing; sequencing was by immunoSEQ multiplex PCR. The sample spans 100,000 to 150,000 clones; the ten largest clones claim about 1.7%. Input material: PBMCs. The receptor source for this set is a man aged 18 to 29 in good health and CMV-seronegative. The CDR3 runs from the conserved cysteine through the conserved F or W. D genes are given only for firm matches. For some rows the clone size is stated as once, few or many, or as a class when expanded; others skip it.

CDR3 DNA: TGTGCCAGCAGCTTCCGCCGGGACACCCACGAGCAGTACTTC
CDR3 protein: CASSFRRDTHEQYF
D gene: NA
clone size: NA
V gene: TRBV7-8
J gene: TRBJ2-7

CDR3 DNA: TGTGCCAGCAGTTTTCCTCAAAACATTCAGTACTTC
CDR3 protein: CASSFPQNIQYF
D gene: NA
clone size: NA
V gene: TRBV28
J gene: TRBJ2-4

CDR3 DNA: TGCAGCGGTTGGGGGAGGGGGAGCAATCAGCCCCAGCATTTT
CDR3 protein: CSGWGRGSNQPQHF
D gene: NA
clone size: NA
V gene: TRBV29-1
J gene: TRBJ1-5

CDR3 DNA: TGTGCCATCACCCCTCGGGGGTCGGACGAGCAGTACTTC
CDR3 protein: CAITPRGSDEQYF
D gene: NA
clone size: NA
V gene: TRBV10-3
J gene: TRBJ2-7

CDR3 DNA: TGTGCCAGCAGTTCGACTAGCGGGGGCTACAATGAGCAGTTCTTC
CDR3 protein: CASSSTSGGYNEQFF
D gene: TRBD2
clone size: NA
V gene: TRBV27
J gene: TRBJ2-1

CDR3 DNA: TGTGCCAGCAGCCCAAACACCGGAGGAAAAGCTTTCTTT
CDR3 protein: CASSPNTGGKAFF
D gene: NA
clone size: NA
V gene: TRBV7-3
J gene: TRBJ1-1

CDR3 DNA: TGTGCCAGCAGCTTAGGGGTATTAACTAATGAAAAACTGTTTTTT
CDR3 protein: CASSLGVLTNEKLFF
D gene: NA
clone size: NA
V gene: TRBV5-5
J gene: TRBJ1-4

CDR3 DNA: TGTGCCAGCAGTTACCCAAGCCTCGCGGGAGCCTACGAGCAGTACTTC
CDR3 protein: CASSYPSLAGAYEQYF
D gene: TRBD2
clone size: NA
V gene: TRBV6-6
J gene: TRBJ2-7

CDR3 DNA: TGTGCCATCAGTGTAAGGGGGGGCAGCGGACCCTACGAGCAGTACTTC
CDR3 protein: CAISVRGGSGPYEQYF
D gene: NA
clone size: NA
V gene: TRBV10-3
J gene: TRBJ2-7

CDR3 DNA: TGTGCCAGCAGTTACTTACTTCACAATGAGCAGTTCTTC
CDR3 protein: CASSYLLHNEQFF
D gene: NA
clone size: NA
V gene: TRBV6-5
J gene: TRBJ2-1

CDR3 DNA: TGTGCCAGCAGCCAAGAAGCGGGAGAATCCTACGAGCAGTACTTC
CDR3 protein: CASSQEAGESYEQYF
D gene: TRBD2
clone size: medium-sized
V gene: TRBV4-2
J gene: TRBJ2-7

CDR3 DNA: TGCGCCAGCAGCCACCTACGGGGTGACCAAGAGACCCAGTACTTC
CDR3 protein: CASSHLRGDQETQYF
D gene: NA
clone size: NA
V gene: TRBV4-3
J gene: TRBJ2-5

CDR3 DNA: TGTGCCAGCAGCACAGGGACAGCACAAGAGACCCAGTACTTC
CDR3 protein: CASSTGTAQETQYF
D gene: TRBD1
clone size: NA
V gene: TRBV7-7
J gene: TRBJ2-5

CDR3 DNA: TGTGCCAGCAGCTGGGACAGGCAAGGCTATGGCTACACCTTC
CDR3 protein: CASSWDRQGYGYTF
D gene: TRBD1
clone size: NA
V gene: TRBV11-2
J gene: TRBJ1-2

CDR3 DNA: TGTGCCAGCAGTTACCAGTCGCGGGACGGAACCTACGAGCAGTACTTC
CDR3 protein: CASSYQSRDGTYEQYF
D gene: NA
clone size: NA
V gene: TRBV6-5
J gene: TRBJ2-7

CDR3 DNA: TGTGCCAGCTCACCACTAGCGTCTGGCACAGATACGCAGTATTTT
CDR3 protein: CASSPLASGTDTQYF
D gene: NA
clone size: NA
V gene: TRBV18
J gene: TRBJ2-3

CDR3 DNA: TGTGCCAGCAGCGTCCAGGGTAGCACAGATACGCAGTATTTT
CDR3 protein: CASSVQGSTDTQYF
D gene: NA
clone size: NA
V gene: TRBV9
J gene: TRBJ2-3

CDR3 DNA: TGTGCCAGCTCGCCCGTCGAACAGGGGGCTGGAAAGCAGTTCTTC
CDR3 protein: CASSPVEQGAGKQFF
D gene: TRBD1
clone size: NA
V gene: TRBV18
J gene: TRBJ2-1

CDR3 DNA: TGTGCCAGCAGCTTAAAGACAGGGAACAAGGGTGGCTACACCTTC
CDR3 protein: CASSLKTGNKGGYTF
D gene: TRBD1
clone size: NA
V gene: TRBV11-2
J gene: TRBJ1-2

CDR3 DNA: TGTGCCAGCAGCTTAGACCGCGGCTACGAGCAGTACTTC
CDR3 protein: CASSLDRGYEQYF
D gene: NA
clone size: NA
V gene: TRBV7-3
J gene: TRBJ2-7

CDR3 DNA: TGTGCCAGCAGCTTAGCTCGGACAGGGGGAAGTTTGGAGACCCAGTACTTC
CDR3 protein: CASSLARTGGSLETQYF
D gene: TRBD1
clone size: NA
V gene: TRBV7-8
J gene: TRBJ2-5

CDR3 DNA: TGCGCCAGCAGCACTAACCCGACCAGGAACACTGAAGCTTTCTTT
CDR3 protein: CASSTNPTRNTEAFF
D gene: NA
clone size: NA
V gene: TRBV5-1
J gene: TRBJ1-1

CDR3 DNA: TGCGCCAGCAGCCAGCGGGGGGGTGATACGCAGTATTTT
CDR3 protein: CASSQRGGDTQYF
D gene: TRBD2
clone size: NA
V gene: TRBV4-3
J gene: TRBJ2-3

CDR3 DNA: TGTGCCAGCAGCGACGACAGCGTGGAGCAGTACTTC
CDR3 protein: CASSDDSVEQYF
D gene: NA
clone size: NA
V gene: TRBV7-9
J gene: TRBJ2-7

CDR3 DNA: TGTGCCAGCAGCCGCGTGACAGGGTTGGGGGAGCAGTACTTC
CDR3 protein: CASSRVTGLGEQYF
D gene: TRBD1
clone size: NA
V gene: TRBV28
J gene: TRBJ2-7

CDR3 DNA: TGTGCCAGCTCTCCTTCATTAGGAACGAGAGGGGAGACCCAGTACTTC
CDR3 protein: CASSPSLGTRGETQYF
D gene: NA
clone size: NA
V gene: TRBV2
J gene: TRBJ2-5

CDR3 DNA: TGTGCCAGCAGCCGCGGACTCAATGAGCAGTTCTTC
CDR3 protein: CASSRGLNEQFF
D gene: NA
clone size: NA
V gene: TRBV5-4
J gene: TRBJ2-1

CDR3 DNA: TGTGCCAGCAGAGCTACAGGGGTACAAGGTGGCTACACCTTC
CDR3 protein: CASRATGVQGGYTF
D gene: TRBD1
clone size: NA
V gene: TRBV7-3
J gene: TRBJ1-2

CDR3 DNA: TGTGCCAGCAGCCCCGGGACTTGGCCTGAAGCTTTCTTT
CDR3 protein: CASSPGTWPEAFF
D gene: NA
clone size: NA
V gene: TRBV7-9
J gene: TRBJ1-1

CDR3 DNA: TGTGCCAGCAGCTTATGGCTGCGGGAGGGTCCCGGGGAGCTGTTTTTT
CDR3 protein: CASSLWLREGPGELFF
D gene: TRBD2
clone size: NA
V gene: TRBV11-3
J gene: TRBJ2-2

CDR3 DNA: TGTGCCAGCAGCGTAGGGGGGCCCGGAAACACCATATATTTT
CDR3 protein: CASSVGGPGNTIYF
D gene: NA
clone size: NA
V gene: TRBV9
J gene: TRBJ1-3

CDR3 DNA: TGTGCCAGCAGCCCTATCCCCACCGGGCTAGCGGATTTC
CDR3 protein: CASSPIPTGLADF
D gene: TRBD2
clone size: NA
V gene: TRBV2
J gene: TRBJ2-7

CDR3 DNA: TGCGCCAGCAGCATTTCTAGCGGGAGGGCCAACGAGCAGTACTTC
CDR3 protein: CASSISSGRANEQYF
D gene: TRBD2
clone size: NA
V gene: TRBV5-1
J gene: TRBJ2-7

CDR3 DNA: TGTGCCAGCAGCCTAGCGGGAGCAGGCGAGCAGTACTTC
CDR3 protein: CASSLAGAGEQYF
D gene: TRBD2
clone size: NA
V gene: TRBV11-2
J gene: TRBJ2-7

CDR3 DNA: TGTGCCAGCACCCCGGGACAGGGGAATGAAAGACTGTTTTTT
CDR3 protein: CASTPGQGNERLFF
D gene: TRBD1
clone size: NA
V gene: TRBV28
J gene: TRBJ1-4

CDR3 DNA: TGTGCCAGCAGCGCAGGGTCACTAGCGGGGAGCCAAGAGACCCAGTACTTC
CDR3 protein: CASSAGSLAGSQETQYF
D gene: TRBD2
clone size: NA
V gene: TRBV9
J gene: TRBJ2-5

CDR3 DNA: TGCGCCAGCAGCCAAGATCCGGGTGGTGTGAATTCACCCCTCCACTTT
CDR3 protein: CASSQDPGGVNSPLHF
D gene: NA
clone size: NA
V gene: TRBV4-3
J gene: TRBJ1-6

CDR3 DNA: TGTGCCAGCAGCAAAACAGGGTCTTTGAGGGTGGAGACCCAGTACTTC
CDR3 protein: CASSKTGSLRVETQYF
D gene: NA
clone size: NA
V gene: TRBV7-9
J gene: TRBJ2-5

CDR3 DNA: TGTGCCAGAAGTAGCGGGGGGGGGACAGATACGCAGTATTTT
CDR3 protein: CARSSGGGTDTQYF
D gene: TRBD2
clone size: NA
V gene: TRBV6-1
J gene: TRBJ2-3

CDR3 DNA: TGTGCCAGCAGCTTAACGTCGTCCGTCGGACAGGGCGGCGAGCAGTACTTC
CDR3 protein: CASSLTSSVGQGGEQYF
D gene: TRBD1
clone size: NA
V gene: TRBV7-3
J gene: TRBJ2-7